A selection of T cell receptor beta chains follows, all from one sample in a study of identical twins. TCRdb recomputed calls from the 5' RACE reads with MiXCR, one row per CDR3 protein. The data contain about 530,000 distinct CDR3 sequences, approximately 20% of them seen just once; the ten biggest clones take up approximately 0.52%. These same data were also listed under a study on yellow fever vaccine responses in identical twins.

Sequenced: CD4+ T cells sorted from blood. Receptors originate from a woman between 18 and 29 years old in good health. The CDR3 runs from the conserved cysteine through the conserved F or W. The D gene is left open where the match is weak. Size tells how often a clone was seen (once, few, many) or the class of an expanded clone, and some rows leave it out.

clone size | J gene | D gene | V gene | CDR3 DNA | CDR3 protein
. | TRBJ2-5 | TRBD2 | TRBV11-2 | TGTGCCAGCAGCTTATGGCCTAGCGGGAGACCATCTAAGGAGGAGACCCAGTACTTC | CASSLWPSGRPSKEETQYF
few | TRBJ2-7 | . | TRBV10-3 | TGTGCCATCAGGGGTATGGGGCTCGGCGAGCAGTACTTC | CAIRGMGLGEQYF
. | TRBJ2-3 | TRBD1 | TRBV20-1 | TGCAGTGCTAGAGCCCCACGACAGGGATCCACAGATACGCAGTATTTT | CSARAPRQGSTDTQYF
few | TRBJ2-1 | TRBD1 | TRBV20-1 | TGCAGTGCTACCGGGGACAGGGACTATCTGAATGAGCAGTTCTTC | CSATGDRDYLNEQFF
. | TRBJ2-3 | . | TRBV11-2 | TGTGCCAGCAGCTTTGTACACAGGACAGATACGCAGTATTTT | CASSFVHRTDTQYF
. | TRBJ2-7 | TRBD2 | TRBV10-2 | TGCGCCAGCAGTGACTCCAGAGCGGGAGGCCGCTCCTACGAGCAGTACTTC | CASSDSRAGGRSYEQYF
. | TRBJ2-5 | TRBD2 | TRBV7-2 | TGTGCCAGCAGCTCTAGACTAGCGGGAGATCGAGAGACCCAGTACTTC | CASSSRLAGDRETQYF
. | TRBJ1-3 | . | TRBV10-3 | TGTGCCATCAGTGAATTAGGGTTCTCTGGAAACACCATATATTTT | CAISELGFSGNTIYF
few | TRBJ2-1 | TRBD2 | TRBV7-3 | TGTGCCAGCAGCTTAGGACTAGGGCACTACAATGAGCAGTTCTTC | CASSLGLGHYNEQFF
. | TRBJ2-1 | . | TRBV6-1 | TGTGCCAGCAAGTACGTGGGGGGGCCCAATGAGCAGTTCTTC | CASKYVGGPNEQFF
. | TRBJ2-5 | TRBD2 | TRBV20-1 | TGCAGTGCTCCACGGGGCGGGGGGACCTACTTC | CSAPRGGGTYF
. | TRBJ1-5 | . | TRBV6-5 | TGTGCCAGCAGTTACTCGAAAGGTTTAAGTCAGCCCCAGCATTTT | CASSYSKGLSQPQHF
few | TRBJ2-1 | . | TRBV3-1 | TGTGCCAGCAGCCGCAAAAGGGCTGCGATCCTTCCTTACAATGAGCAGTTCTTC | CASSRKRAAILPYNEQFF
few | TRBJ2-3 | TRBD2 | TRBV20-1 | TGCAGTGCACCCAGGGGCGGGGGGGCCCCAGATACGCAGTATTTT | CSAPRGGGAPDTQYF
. | TRBJ1-1 | TRBD1 | TRBV20-1 | TGCAGTGCTAGAGGACAGGGCACTGAAGCTTTCTTT | CSARGQGTEAFF
few | TRBJ2-1 | TRBD1 | TRBV12-3/TRBV12-4 | TGTGCCAGCATGTTCGGCAGGGGGCGAGTCGGGAGCATAAACAATGAGCAGTTCTTC | CASMFGRGRVGSINNEQFF
few | TRBJ2-1 | . | TRBV20-1 | TGCAGTGCTAGAGATCCTGGAGGGGGAAGGTCCTACAATGAGCAGTTCTTC | CSARDPGGGRSYNEQFF
. | TRBJ2-1 | TRBD2 | TRBV7-3 | TGTGCCAGCAGCCCCTCAGGACTAGCGGGAGGTGAGCAGTTCTTC | CASSPSGLAGGEQFF
few | TRBJ2-3 | . | TRBV9 | TGTGCCAGCAGCGTAGCTTCTGTAGTACGACGGGAGCATCAAGATACGCAGTATTTT | CASSVASVVRREHQDTQYF
. | TRBJ2-2 | . | TRBV10-3 | TGTGCCATCAGTGCCCCAGTAGGATTCGGCACCGGGGAGCTGTTTTTT | CAISAPVGFGTGELFF